This T cell receptor (beta chain) emerged from a study of blood T cell repertoires in COVID-19. The CDR3 runs to 13 residues. V was pared by 3 bases and J by 2 bases, with 7 bases between. Profiled with immunoSEQ multiplex PCR; TCRdb holds only in-frame clones, not every one. The sample contains fewer than 400,000 clones, 90% to 95% of which appear only once. Sample: PBMCs or T cells enriched from blood (not recorded which). This chain links TRBV12-3 or TRBV12-4 with TRBJ1-1, with D hard to call. The receptor's source is a woman in her thirties who had been exposed to COVID-19. The CDR3 DNA follows: TGTGCCAGCAGTTTCGGGAGAAACACTGAAGCTTTCTTT. Encoded protein: CASSFGRNTEAFF.